A selection of T cell receptor beta chains follows, all from one sample in a study of human thymus T cells. Clones were read by immunoSEQ multiplex PCR, and TCRdb kept only the in-frame ones, dropping some. The table has roughly 120,000 clones, approximately 96% seen once; the top ten hold approximately 0.022%. Material for sequencing was thymus tissue. These receptors originate from a boy in the first two years of life with a congenital heart defect but otherwise immunologically healthy. The conserved cysteine and the conserved F or W are not part of the CDR3 here.

>TRBV5-5
ASRWGPSSNYGYT
>TRBV28
ASSMTDYEQY
>TRBV18
ASSRAVARGAGSYGYT
>TRBV7-2
ASSLDGGYNEQF
>TRBV7-9
ASSLDSLAKNIQY
>TRBV6-5
ASSFAGKWSEAF
>TRBV6-6
ASSYSMPPGQETQY
>TRBV30
AWSRTSGGYEQY
>TRBV7-2
ASSPGRVGNEKLF
>TRBV5-1
ASSYLAGGPDGELF
>TRBV4-3
ASSQERQLTTDTQY
>TRBV7-6
ASSLPPGLVANTGELF
>TRBV28
ASSSREAQKAF
>TRBV5-1
ASSSDPMNTEAF
>TRBV4-2
ASSHGTYVGEQY
>TRBV4-3
ASSQDPTGTQETQY
>TRBV7-8
ASSPGGLPRELF
>TRBV12-5
ASGSTSSYNSPLH
>TRBV6-5
ASSHRTGGNQPQH
>TRBV6-5
ASSYQTLGSYNEQF
>TRBV13
ASSQHRGGAYEQY
>TRBV19
ASSMADPMNTEAF
>TRBV28
ASSLHLDRASGNQPQH
>TRBV6-1
ASSIQDWGTEAF
>TRBV7-2
ASSLAKRGDTGELF
>TRBV14
ASSLQQGGETQY
>TRBV28
ASSRFPDSSSYEQY
>TRBV15
ATSRGGTETQY
>TRBV19
ASREESEGTGELF
>TRBV9
ASSVAGGPHNEQF
>TRBV5-1
ASSLTGTEAF
>TRBV7-6
ASTPGLPGETQY
>TRBV28
ASSSRLRDSGGVGRNTIY
>TRBV7-2
ASSLVRVDRGKTEAF
>TRBV7-3
ASIVSTEHKVNSSYNSPLH
>TRBV19
ASQGASTEAF
>TRBV28
ASSLSDWVAALETQY
>TRBV2
AILSRSPYEQY
>TRBV15
ATSRDDGNTIY
>TRBV6-1
ASRRARVYNQPQH
>TRBV28
ASSPDISNYGYT
>TRBV14
ASSQDLTSGVQETQY
>TRBV5-1
ASSLAPSGGEETQY
>TRBV4-2
ASRSPNEQF